Included here is one T cell receptor (beta chain) sequence, with context. This clonotype was detected ten times or more. What this receptor recognizes is not known. Base qualities are not provided; no much larger clone lies one nucleotide away. The data belong to a study of T-cell reconstitution after alpha-beta-depleted transplantation in children (TCRdb year 2016). The study in broad terms: The study quantitatively tracked T-cell immune reconstitution after TCRalphabeta/CD19-depleted allogeneic hematopoietic cell transplantation in children using TCR repertoire profiling.

What this sample's treatment or condition label stands for: allogeneic hematopoietic cell transplantation with graft depleted of TCRalphabeta T cells and CD19 B cells. TCRalphabeta/CD19-depleted allogeneic hematopoietic cell grafts were given to the transplant recipients, all of whom were children. Reading the germline V gene gives CDR1 MGHRA and CDR2 YSYEKL. The CDR3 starts with the cysteine, ends with the phenylalanine, and has 15 residues. Only the CDR3 DNA is retained, 45 bases long and in frame from the first base. At the junction V is shortened by 5 bases and J by 1 base; bases outside the gene matches: 6. Broad study findings and their caveats: Apparently early alphabetaT-cell count recovery about two months after transplant reportedly relied on only several hundred rapidly expanded clones derived from non-depleted graft cells. Hyperexpanded clone frequencies declined over subsequent months; after one year, T-cell counts and TCRbeta diversity were mostly attributed to newly produced T cells. In some patients, the high TCRbeta diversity seen at day 60 was put down to recipient T cells and intrathymic progenitors that had survived conditioning.

The library was built by means of PCR. The instrument was an Illumina HiSeq 2500. TCR library preparation used molecular barcoding, with unique molecular identifiers applied to normalize quantification of the TCRbeta repertoire. Using fastp trimming at Q25 and MiXCR clonotype assembly, TCRdb reanalyzed the public sequencing data and kept in-frame beta chains. Rows with one shared CDR3 protein collapse into an entry with the most common genes and DNA. The table for this sample lists hundreds of thousands of distinct CDR3 sequences; 10% to 15% of them were counted only once. The ten largest clones add up to around 0.79% of the sample.

The TCR sequence derives from a girl under 10 years old with congenital amegakaryocytic thrombocytopenia, due to receive a stem cell transplant. The chain couples TRBV4-1 to TRBJ2-3; 7 bases in between match TRBD1. This specimen consisted of PBMCs, obtained before TCRalphabeta/CD19-depleted stem cell transplant. The sequence in DNA is TGCGCCAGCAGCGGTCACGGACAGGGCACAGATACGCAGTATTTT. Its translation reads: CASSGHGQGTDTQYF.